This TCR beta chain was sequenced during a study of blood T cell repertoires in COVID-19. Libraries were prepared by immunoSEQ multiplex PCR; TCRdb keeps only in-frame clonotypes and omits some of them. The data hold about 190,000 clones, with approximately 80% observed a single time. The CDR3 consists of 15 residues. The germline V and J ends were trimmed by 2 bases and 1 base, with 10 bases remaining between them. CDR1 and CDR2 (germline): SGHTS, YDEGEE. This clonotype originated in a woman in her fifties or sixties with acute or convalescent COVID-19. The V gene is TRBV5-8, the J gene TRBJ2-1; tentatively, D is TRBD1 (6 bases). The source material was peripheral blood. The CDR3 nucleotides are TGTGCCAGCAGCTTCAAGGGGGTATCCTACAATGAGCAGTTCTTC. Translation gives CASSFKGVSYNEQFF.